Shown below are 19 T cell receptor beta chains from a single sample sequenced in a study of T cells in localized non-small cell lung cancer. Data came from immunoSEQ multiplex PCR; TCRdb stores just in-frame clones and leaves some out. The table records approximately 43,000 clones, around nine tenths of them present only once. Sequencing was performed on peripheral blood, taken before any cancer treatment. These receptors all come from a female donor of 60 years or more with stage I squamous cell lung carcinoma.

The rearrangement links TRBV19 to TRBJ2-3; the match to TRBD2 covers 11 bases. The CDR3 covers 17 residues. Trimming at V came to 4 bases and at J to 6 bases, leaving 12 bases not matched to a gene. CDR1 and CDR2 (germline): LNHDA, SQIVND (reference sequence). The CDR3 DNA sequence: TGTGCCAGTAGTACCACTTCAACTAGCGGGAGAAGGGATACGCAGTATTTT. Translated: CASSTTSTSGRRDTQYF. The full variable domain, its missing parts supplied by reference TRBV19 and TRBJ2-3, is DGGITQSPKYLFRKEGQNVTLSCEQNLNHDAMYWYRQDPGQGLRLIYYSQIVNDFQKGDIAEGYSVSREKKESFPLTVTSAQKNPTAFYLCASSTTSTSGRRDTQYFGPGTRLTVL.

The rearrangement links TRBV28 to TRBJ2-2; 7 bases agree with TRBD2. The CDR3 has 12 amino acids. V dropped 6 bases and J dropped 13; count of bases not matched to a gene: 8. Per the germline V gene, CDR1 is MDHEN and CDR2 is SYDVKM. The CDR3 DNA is TGTGCCAGCAGAGAGGTAGGGAGGGCGCTGTTTTTT. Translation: CASREVGRALFF.

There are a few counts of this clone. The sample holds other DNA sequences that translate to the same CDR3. The chain's CDR3 is CASSLTGDEQYF. The CDR3 DNA reads TGTGCCAGCAGCTTGACAGGGGACGAGCAGTACTTC. The chain combines TRBV7-9 with TRBJ2-7; 8 positions match TRBD1. CDR3 length: 12 amino acids. Germline trimming cut 3 bases from V and 5 bases from J; bases unmatched to any gene: 0. Germline CDR1 SEHNR, CDR2 FQNEAQ (reference sequence).

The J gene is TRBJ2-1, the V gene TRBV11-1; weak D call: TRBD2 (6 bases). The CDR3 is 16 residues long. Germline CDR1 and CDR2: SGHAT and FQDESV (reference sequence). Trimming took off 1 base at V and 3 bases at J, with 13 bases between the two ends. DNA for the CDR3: TGTGCCAGCAGCTTAGATAGGGAGGTTAACTACAATGAGCAGTTCTTC. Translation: CASSLDREVNYNEQFF.

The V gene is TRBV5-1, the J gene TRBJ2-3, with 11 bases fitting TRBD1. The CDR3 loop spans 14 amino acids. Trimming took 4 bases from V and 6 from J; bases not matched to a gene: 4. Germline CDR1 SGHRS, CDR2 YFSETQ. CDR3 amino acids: CASSQGQGADTQYF. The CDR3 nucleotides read TGCGCCAGCAGCCAAGGACAGGGGGCGGATACGCAGTATTTT.

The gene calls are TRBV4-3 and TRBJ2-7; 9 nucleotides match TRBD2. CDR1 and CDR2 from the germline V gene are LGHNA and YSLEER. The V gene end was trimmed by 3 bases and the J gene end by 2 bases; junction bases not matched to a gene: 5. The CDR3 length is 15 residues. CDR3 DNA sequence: TGCGCCAGCAGCCAGCGCGGCGGGAGGGCCTACGAGCAGTACTTC. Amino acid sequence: CASSQRGGRAYEQYF.

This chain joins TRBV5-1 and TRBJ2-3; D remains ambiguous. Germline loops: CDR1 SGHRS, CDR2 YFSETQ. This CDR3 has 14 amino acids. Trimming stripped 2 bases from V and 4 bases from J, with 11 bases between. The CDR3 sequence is CASSLVPPSDTQYF. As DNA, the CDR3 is TGCGCCAGCAGCTTAGTTCCCCCCTCAGATACGCAGTATTTT.

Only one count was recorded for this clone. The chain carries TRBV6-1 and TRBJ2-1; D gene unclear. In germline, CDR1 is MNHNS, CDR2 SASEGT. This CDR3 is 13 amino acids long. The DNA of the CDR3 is TGTCACACTAAGGAGATGGGATCCGGTGAGCAGTTCTTC. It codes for CHTKEMGSGEQFF.

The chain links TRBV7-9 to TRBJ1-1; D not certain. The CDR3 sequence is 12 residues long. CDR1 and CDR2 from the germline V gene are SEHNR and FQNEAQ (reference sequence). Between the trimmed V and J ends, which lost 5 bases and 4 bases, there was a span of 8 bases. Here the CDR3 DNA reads TGTGCCAGCAGCCACATCGTCACTGAAGCTTTCTTT. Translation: CASSHIVTEAFF.

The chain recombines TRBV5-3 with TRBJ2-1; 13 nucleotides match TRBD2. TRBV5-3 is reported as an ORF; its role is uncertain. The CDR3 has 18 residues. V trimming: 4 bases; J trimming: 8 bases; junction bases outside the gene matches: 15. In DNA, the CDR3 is TGTGCCAGAAGCCCCGATCGGCCTGGGACTAGCGGGGCGGATGAGCAGTTCTTC. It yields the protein CARSPDRPGTSGADEQFF.

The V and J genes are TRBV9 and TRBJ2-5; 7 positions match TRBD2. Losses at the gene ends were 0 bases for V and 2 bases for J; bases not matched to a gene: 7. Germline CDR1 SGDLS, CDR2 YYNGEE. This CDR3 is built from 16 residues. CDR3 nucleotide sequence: TGTGCCAGCAGCGTAGGGGAGGGGATTGGGCAAGAGACCCAGTACTTC. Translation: CASSVGEGIGQETQYF.

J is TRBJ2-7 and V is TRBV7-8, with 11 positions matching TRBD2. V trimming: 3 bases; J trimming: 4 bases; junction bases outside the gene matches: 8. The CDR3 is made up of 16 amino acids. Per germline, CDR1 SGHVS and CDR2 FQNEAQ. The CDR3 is CASSFPTSGSEYEQYF. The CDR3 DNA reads TGTGCCAGCAGCTTTCCTACTAGCGGGAGTGAATACGAGCAGTACTTC. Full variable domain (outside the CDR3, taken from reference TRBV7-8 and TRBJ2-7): GAGVSQSPRYKVAKRGQDVALRCDPISGHVSLFWYQQALGQGPEFLTYFQNEAQLDKSGLPSDRFFAERPEGSVSTLKIQRTQQEDSAVYLCASSFPTSGSEYEQYFGPGTRLTVT.

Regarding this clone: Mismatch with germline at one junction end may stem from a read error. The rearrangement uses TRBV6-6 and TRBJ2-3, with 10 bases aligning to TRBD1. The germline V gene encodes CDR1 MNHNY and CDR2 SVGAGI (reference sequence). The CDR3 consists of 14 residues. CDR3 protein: CASTRDRGRSGLHF. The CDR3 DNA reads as TGTGCCAGCACCCGGGACAGGGGACGATCGGGATTGCATTTT.

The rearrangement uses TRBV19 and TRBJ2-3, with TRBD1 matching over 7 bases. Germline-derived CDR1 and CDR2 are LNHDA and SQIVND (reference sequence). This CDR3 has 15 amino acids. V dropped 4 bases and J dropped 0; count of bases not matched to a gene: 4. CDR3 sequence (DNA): TGTGCCAGTAGTACAGGACAGGTTAGCACAGATACGCAGTATTTT. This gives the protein CASSTGQVSTDTQYF.

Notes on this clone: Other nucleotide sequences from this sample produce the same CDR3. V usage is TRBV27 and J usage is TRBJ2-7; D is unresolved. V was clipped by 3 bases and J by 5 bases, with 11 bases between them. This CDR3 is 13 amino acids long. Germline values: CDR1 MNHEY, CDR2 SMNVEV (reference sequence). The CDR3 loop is CASSLGSLDEQYF. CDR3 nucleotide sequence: TGTGCCAGCAGTTTGGGCAGCCTAGACGAGCAGTACTTC.

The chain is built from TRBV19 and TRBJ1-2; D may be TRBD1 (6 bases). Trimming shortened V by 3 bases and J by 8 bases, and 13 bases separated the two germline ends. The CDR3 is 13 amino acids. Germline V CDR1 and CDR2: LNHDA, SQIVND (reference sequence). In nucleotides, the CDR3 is TGTGCCAGTAGTATCCAGGGGAGTATGGGCTACACCTTC. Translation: CASSIQGSMGYTF.

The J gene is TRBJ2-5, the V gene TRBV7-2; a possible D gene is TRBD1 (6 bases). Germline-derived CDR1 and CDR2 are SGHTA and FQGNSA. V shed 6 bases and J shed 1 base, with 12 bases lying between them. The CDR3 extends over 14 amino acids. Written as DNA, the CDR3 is TGTGCCAGCAGTCAGACAGGTGGCCAAGAGACCCAGTACTTC. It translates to CASSQTGGQETQYF.

CDR3 sequence: CASSLDGAPMNTEAFF. The CDR3 DNA reads TGTGCCAGCAGCTTGGATGGTGCCCCTATGAACACTGAAGCTTTCTTT. The V call is TRBV5-4, the J call TRBJ1-1, with no clear D. The CDR3 runs to 16 residues. Germline CDR1 and CDR2: SGHNT and YYREEE (reference sequence). V lost 0 bases and J lost 0, with 12 bases in between.

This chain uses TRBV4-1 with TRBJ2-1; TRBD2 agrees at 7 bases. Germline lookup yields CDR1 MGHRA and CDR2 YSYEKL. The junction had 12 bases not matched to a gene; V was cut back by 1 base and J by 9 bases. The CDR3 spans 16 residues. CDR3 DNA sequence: TGCGCCAGCAGCCAAGCCAGGAGCGCGGGAGAAGGTGAGCAGTTCTTC. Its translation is CASSQARSAGEGEQFF.